Presented here are 24 T cell receptor beta chains from one specimen sequenced in a study of control samples from healthy donors and cancer patients. Profiling relied on immunoSEQ multiplex PCR, and the TCRdb table lists in-frame clones only, not all of them. Of just over 150,000 clones in the sample, over 90% are singletons; the top ten hold 2% to 2.5%. Sequences were obtained from blood. The receptors here all came from a middle-aged man in good health.

This rearrangement joins TRBV6-5 to TRBJ1-1, with D perhaps TRBD1 (6 bases). Germline CDR1 is MNHEY and CDR2 is SVGAGI. Deletions cut 5 bases from V and 0 bases from J, with 13 bases between. The CDR3 spans 15 residues. The CDR3 region has the DNA TGTGCCAGCAGTCCATACAGGGCCCTGAACACTGAAGCTTTCTTT. It is translated as CASSPYRALNTEAFF.

The chain uses TRBV28 and TRBJ1-2, with D perhaps TRBD1 (5 bases). The CDR3 has 13 amino acids. Germline V gives CDR1 MDHEN, CDR2 SYDVKM. Trimming removed 6 bases at V and 5 bases at J, with 13 bases between. CDR3 region: CASRPPGVYGYTF. The CDR3, as DNA: TGTGCCAGCAGACCACCGGGGGTTTATGGCTACACCTTC.

V is TRBV19 and J is TRBJ1-4; 12 bases are shared with TRBD1. In germline, CDR1 is LNHDA, CDR2 SQIVND (reference sequence). This CDR3 spans 15 amino acids. J gave up 7 bases and V 9 bases, and 9 bases lay outside the gene matches. The CDR3 region has the DNA TGTGCCAGCAAGGGACAGGGGGCCGCTAGTGAAAAACTGTTTTTT. Translation: CASKGQGAASEKLFF.

The CDR3 reads CASSLSRGYTF. CDR3 nucleotides: TGTGCCAGCAGTTTAAGCAGGGGCTACACCTTC. The chain combines TRBV27 with TRBJ1-2; unclear D gene. CDR1 and CDR2 from the germline V gene are MNHEY and SMNVEV (reference sequence). This CDR3 has 11 amino acids. V was shortened by 2 bases and J by 8 bases, with 6 bases between the two germline ends.

The chain combines TRBV3-1 (or the pseudogene TRBV3-2) with TRBJ1-1; a weak D match, TRBD1 (5 bases). The CDR3 consists of 15 residues. CDR1 is LGHDT and CDR2 is YNNKEL in the germline V gene (reference sequence). Between the trimmed V and J ends, which lost 1 base and 5 bases, there was a span of 14 bases. In DNA form, the CDR3 reads TGTGCCAGCAGCCAAGGCGAGGGGTGGAGTACTGAAGCTTTCTTT. It encodes CASSQGEGWSTEAFF.

The chain carries TRBV14 and TRBJ1-2; perhaps TRBD1 as D (6 bases). This CDR3 is 13 amino acids long. Germline CDR1 and CDR2: SGHDN and FVKESK. V was clipped by 5 bases and J by 7 bases, with 14 bases between them. CDR3 coding DNA: TGTGCCAGCAGCTTACGACAGGACTCTGGCTACACCTTC. It encodes CASSLRQDSGYTF.

The rearrangement uses TRBV4-2 and TRBJ2-5; D is undetermined. CDR1 and CDR2 from the germline V gene are LGHNA and YNFKEQ. V lost 0 bases, J lost 6 bases, and 2 bases lay in between. The CDR3 loop spans 11 amino acids. CDR3 DNA sequence: TGTGCCAGCAGCCAAGAGAAGACCCAGTACTTC. Its translation is CASSQEKTQYF.

V and J are TRBV7-9 and TRBJ1-4; unclear D gene. The CDR3 sequence is 13 residues long. The ends were cut back, 3 bases at V and 8 bases at J, with 10 bases in the middle. The germline gives CDR1 SEHNR, CDR2 FQNEAQ (reference sequence). The CDR3 loop is CASSLDEREKLFF. The CDR3, as DNA: TGTGCCAGCAGCTTGGATGAACGGGAAAAACTGTTTTTT.

The gene calls are TRBV4-1 and TRBJ2-2, with D unclear. The V end lost 4 bases, the J end lost 0 bases, and 6 bases lay between the germline ends. The CDR3 covers 14 residues. The germline V gene has CDR1 MGHRA and CDR2 YSYEKL. For the CDR3, the DNA is TGCGCCAGCAGCCCGTTACCGAACACCGGGGAGCTGTTTTTT. This codes for CASSPLPNTGELFF.

J is TRBJ2-5 and V is TRBV11-2; 8 nucleotides line up with TRBD1. The CDR3 totals 15 residues. The ends lost 4 bases at V and 4 bases at J; junction bases unmatched: 8. The germline V gene has CDR1 SGHAT and CDR2 FQNNGV. The CDR3 sequence is CASSSFGQGTETQYF. CDR3 nucleotide sequence: TGTGCCAGCAGCTCCTTCGGACAGGGTACAGAGACCCAGTACTTC.

The chain joins TRBV18 to TRBJ2-3; D remains ambiguous. CDR1 is KGHSH, CDR2 LQKENI, per germline. The CDR3 contains 15 residues. Deletions cut 3 bases from V and 0 bases from J, with 10 bases between. The CDR3 region has the DNA TGTGCCAGCTCACCGCCGATGGGGAGCACAGATACGCAGTATTTT. Translation gives CASSPPMGSTDTQYF.

The chain uses TRBV19 and TRBJ1-1, with a weak D call TRBD1 (5 bases). Germline loops: CDR1 LNHDA, CDR2 SQIVND (reference sequence). This CDR3 contains 14 residues. V lost 6 bases, J lost 0 bases, and 11 bases lay in between. The CDR3, as DNA: TGTGCCAGTAGGTTGACAGATTTGAACACTGAAGCTTTCTTT. Its protein product is CASRLTDLNTEAFF.

CDR3 sequence reads: CASSRQGGRLGETQYF. The CDR3 DNA is TGCGCCAGCAGCCGCCAGGGCGGGAGACTTGGAGAGACCCAGTACTTC. The rearrangement links TRBV4-1 to TRBJ2-5; 7 bases are a match to TRBD2. After removal of 4 bases from V and 4 bases from J, the junction contained 12 bases not matched to a gene. The CDR3 is 16 residues long. CDR1 is MGHRA, CDR2 YSYEKL, per germline.

V and J are TRBV9 and TRBJ2-7, with D possibly TRBD2 on 6 matching bases. Trimming left V 3 bases short and J 1 base short, with 14 bases between. This CDR3 has 15 residues. CDR1 SGDLS and CDR2 YYNGEE come from the germline V gene. CDR3 in amino acids: CASSGGVADSYEQYF. The CDR3 nucleotides read TGTGCCAGCAGCGGGGGGGTAGCAGATTCCTACGAGCAGTACTTC.

The rearrangement joins TRBV5-4 to TRBJ2-1; D gene ambiguous. The CDR3 loop spans 14 amino acids. Germline V CDR1 and CDR2: SGHNT, YYREEE (reference sequence). V dropped 2 bases and J dropped 5 bases, with 11 bases sitting between them. CDR3 nucleotide sequence: TGTGCCAGCAGCTTATGGAACGGCGACAATGAGCAGTTCTTC. Translated, it gives CASSLWNGDNEQFF.

The chain has TRBV6-2 or TRBV6-3 and TRBJ1-1, with D tentatively TRBD1 (6 bases). Trimming stripped 0 bases from V and 2 bases from J, with 7 bases between. Germline CDR1 is MNHEY and CDR2 is SVGEGT. CDR3 length: 14 residues. This CDR3 is CASSYSGGNTEAFF. In nucleotides, the CDR3 is TGTGCCAGCAGTTACTCGGGGGGCAACACTGAAGCTTTCTTT.

The chain carries TRBV15 and TRBJ1-5; weak D call: TRBD1 (6 bases). Looked up from germline, CDR1 is LNHNV and CDR2 is YYDKDF (reference sequence). The CDR3 runs 17 residues. The V and J ends lost 0 bases and 4 bases respectively, with 16 bases between them. CDR3 residues: CATSRERQGWGNQPQHF. The DNA for the CDR3 is TGTGCCACCAGCAGAGAGAGGCAGGGGTGGGGGAATCAGCCCCAGCATTTT.

A word on this clone: At one boundary the junction diverges from the germline segment, which might be a read error. The chain recombines TRBV7-7 with TRBJ2-2; 9 bases agree with TRBD1. In germline, CDR1 is SSHAT, CDR2 FNYEAQ (reference sequence). This CDR3 has 15 amino acids. This chain's CDR3 is CASSARQGGTGELFF. CDR3 DNA sequence: TGTGCTAGCAGCGCTCGACAGGGGGGAACCGGGGAGCTGTTTTTT.

Comments on this clone: Compared with germline, one end of the junction differs, possibly owing to a read error. This chain joins TRBV15 and TRBJ2-1; no reliable D call. CDR3 length: 12 residues. CDR1 and CDR2 (germline): LNHNV, YYDKDF (reference sequence). The CDR3 DNA follows: TGTGCCACCAGCGGAGACATGAATGAGCAGTTCTTC. It codes for CATSGDMNEQFF.

On this clone itself: This specimen includes other DNA sequences encoding the same CDR3. The chain joins TRBV18 to TRBJ2-1, with no clear D. This CDR3 has 12 residues. Germline CDR1 KGHSH, CDR2 LQKENI. Trimming took 2 bases from V and 7 from J, leaving 6 bases between them. CDR3 sequence: CASSPKGNEQFF. The CDR3 bases are TGTGCCAGCTCACCAAAGGGTAATGAGCAGTTCTTC.

This clone was found once. This chain uses TRBV24-1 with TRBJ2-2; D is perhaps TRBD1 or TRBD2 (5 bases each). Looked up from germline, CDR1 is KGHDR and CDR2 is SFDVKD. Trimming shortened V by 6 bases and J by 5 bases, and 15 bases separated the two germline ends. The CDR3 sequence is 15 residues long. The CDR3 DNA is TGTGCCACCAGTCGTATCGTGGGGGAAACCGGGGAGCTGTTTTTT. Translated, it gives CATSRIVGETGELFF.

This clone was seen a single time. The rearrangement uses TRBV5-1 and TRBJ2-7, with D unresolved. V was shortened by 4 bases and J by 0 bases, with 11 bases between the two germline ends. This CDR3 is 14 amino acids long. Per germline, CDR1 SGHRS and CDR2 YFSETQ. CDR3 protein: CASSPGRSSYEQYF. The CDR3 DNA follows: TGCGCCAGCAGCCCCGGACGGAGCTCCTACGAGCAGTACTTC.

The rearrangement links TRBV20-1 to TRBJ2-3; weak D call: TRBD1 (5 bases). The CDR3 totals 11 residues. The germline CDR1 and CDR2 sequences are DFQATT and SNEGSKA (reference sequence). V lost 5 bases and J lost 8, with 11 bases in between. The CDR3 nucleotides read TGCAGTGCTCCAGGGCCGGGTACGCAGTATTTT. Its protein is CSAPGPGTQYF.

J is TRBJ2-2 and V is TRBV5-6; D gene ambiguous. The V end was cut by 0 bases, the J end by 6 bases, with 0 bases between. CDR3 length: 11 amino acids. Germline lookup yields CDR1 SGHDT and CDR2 YYEEEE. The CDR3 coding sequence is TGTGCCAGCAGCTTGGCCGGGGAGCTGTTTTTT. Translating it yields CASSLAGELFF.